The 2 T cell receptor beta chains given below trace back to one sample, sequenced in a study of T cell changes during pregnancy in multiple sclerosis. Repertoires were generated with immunoSEQ multiplex PCR, while TCRdb's copy carries only in-frame clones and drops some. This sample has more than 25,000 clones, with about nine tenths found just once. The sequencing here drew on CD8+ T cells from peripheral blood mononuclear cells, taken in the first trimester of pregnancy. Every receptor here comes from a female donor with multiple sclerosis, enrolled in a pregnancy study.

This chain joins TRBV4-3 and TRBJ2-3; 12 bases are a match to TRBD2. J gave up 5 bases and V 1 base, and 7 bases lay outside the gene matches. CDR3 length: 17 residues. Per the germline V gene, CDR1 is LGHNA and CDR2 is YSLEER. CDR3 coding DNA: TGCGCCAGCAGCCAAGGTCTAGCGGGGGGGCCGATAGATACGCAGTATTTT. This codes for CASSQGLAGGPIDTQYF.

This clone was counted only a few times. The rearrangement joins TRBV6-4 to TRBJ2-1; D is possibly TRBD1 (5 bases). V was trimmed by 2 bases and J by 10 bases, leaving 18 bases between them. The germline gives CDR1 MRHNA, CDR2 SNTAGT. The CDR3 sequence is 15 residues long. The CDR3 protein is CASSDTLDISGEQFF. The CDR3 DNA follows: TGTGCCAGCAGTGACACCTTGGACATTTCAGGGGAGCAGTTCTTC.